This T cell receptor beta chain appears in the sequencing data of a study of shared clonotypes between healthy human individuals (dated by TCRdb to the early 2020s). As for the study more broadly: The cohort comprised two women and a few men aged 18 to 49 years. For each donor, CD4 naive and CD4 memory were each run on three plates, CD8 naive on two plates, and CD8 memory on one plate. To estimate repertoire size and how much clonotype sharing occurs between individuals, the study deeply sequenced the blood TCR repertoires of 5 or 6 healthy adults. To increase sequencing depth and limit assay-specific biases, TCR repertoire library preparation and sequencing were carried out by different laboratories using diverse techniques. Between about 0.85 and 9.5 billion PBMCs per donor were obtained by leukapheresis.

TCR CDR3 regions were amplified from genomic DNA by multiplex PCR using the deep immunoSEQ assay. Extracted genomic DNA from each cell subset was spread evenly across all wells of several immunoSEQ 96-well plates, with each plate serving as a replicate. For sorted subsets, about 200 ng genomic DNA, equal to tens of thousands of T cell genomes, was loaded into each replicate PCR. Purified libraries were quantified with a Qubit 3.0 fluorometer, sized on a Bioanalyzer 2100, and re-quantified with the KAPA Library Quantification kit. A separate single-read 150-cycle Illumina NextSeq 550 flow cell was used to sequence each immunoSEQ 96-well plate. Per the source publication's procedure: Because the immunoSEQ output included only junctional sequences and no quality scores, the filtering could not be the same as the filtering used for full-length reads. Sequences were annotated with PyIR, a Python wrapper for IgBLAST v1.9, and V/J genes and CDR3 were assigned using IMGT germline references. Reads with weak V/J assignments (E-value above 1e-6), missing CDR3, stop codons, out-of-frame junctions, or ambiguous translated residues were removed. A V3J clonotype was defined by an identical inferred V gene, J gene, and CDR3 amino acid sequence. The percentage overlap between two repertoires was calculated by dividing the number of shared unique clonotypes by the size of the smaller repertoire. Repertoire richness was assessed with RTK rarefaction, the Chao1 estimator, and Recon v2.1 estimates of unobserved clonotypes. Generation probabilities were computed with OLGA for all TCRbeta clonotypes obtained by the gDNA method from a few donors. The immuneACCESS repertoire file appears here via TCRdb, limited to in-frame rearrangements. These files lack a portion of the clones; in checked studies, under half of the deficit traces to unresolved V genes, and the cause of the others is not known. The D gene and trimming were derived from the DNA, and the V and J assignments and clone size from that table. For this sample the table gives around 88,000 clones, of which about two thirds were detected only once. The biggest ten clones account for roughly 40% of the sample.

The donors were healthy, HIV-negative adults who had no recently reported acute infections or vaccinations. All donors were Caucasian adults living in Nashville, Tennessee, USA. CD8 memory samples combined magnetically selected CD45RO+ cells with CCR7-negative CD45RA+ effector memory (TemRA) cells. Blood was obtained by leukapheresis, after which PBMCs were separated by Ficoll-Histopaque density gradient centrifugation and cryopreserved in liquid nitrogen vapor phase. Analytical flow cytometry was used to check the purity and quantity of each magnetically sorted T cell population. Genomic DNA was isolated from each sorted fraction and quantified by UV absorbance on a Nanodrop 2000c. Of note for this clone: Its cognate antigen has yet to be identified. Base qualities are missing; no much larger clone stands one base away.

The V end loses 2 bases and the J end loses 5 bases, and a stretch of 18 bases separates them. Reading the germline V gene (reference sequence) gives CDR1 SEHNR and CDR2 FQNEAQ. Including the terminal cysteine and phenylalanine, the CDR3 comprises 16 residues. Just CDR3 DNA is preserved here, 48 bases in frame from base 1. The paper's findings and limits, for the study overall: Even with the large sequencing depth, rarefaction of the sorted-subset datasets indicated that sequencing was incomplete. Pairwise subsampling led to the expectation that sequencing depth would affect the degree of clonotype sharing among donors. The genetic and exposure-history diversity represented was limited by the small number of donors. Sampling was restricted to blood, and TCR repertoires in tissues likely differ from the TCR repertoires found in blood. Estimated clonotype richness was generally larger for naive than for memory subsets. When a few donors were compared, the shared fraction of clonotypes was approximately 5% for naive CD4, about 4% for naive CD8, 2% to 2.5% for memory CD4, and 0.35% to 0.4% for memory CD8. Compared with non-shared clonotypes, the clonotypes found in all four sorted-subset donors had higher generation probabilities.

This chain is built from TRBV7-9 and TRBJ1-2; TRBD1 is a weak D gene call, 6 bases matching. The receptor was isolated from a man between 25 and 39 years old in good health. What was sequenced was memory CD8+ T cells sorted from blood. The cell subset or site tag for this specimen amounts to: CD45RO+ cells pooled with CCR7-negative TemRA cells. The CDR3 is CASSLLPGEGGYGYTF. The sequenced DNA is TGTGCCAGCAGCTTACTTCCAGGGGAAGGAGGGTATGGCTACACCTTC.